This entry lists 27 T cell receptor beta chains sequenced from one sample in a study of shared clonotypes between healthy human individuals. Naive CD8 cells lacked CD45RO and underwent positive selection for CCR7, leaving out terminally differentiated effector memory CD45RA+ cells. Sequenced by immunoSEQ multiplex PCR; TCRdb stores in-frame clones only, minus some. The sample has millions of clones, approximately 95% seen once. The sample was naive CD8+ T cells sorted from blood. These receptor sequences come from a man aged 18 to 30 in good health.

The chain is built from TRBV6-5 and TRBJ1-2; D possibly corresponds to TRBD1 (5 bases). This CDR3 has 15 amino acids. V was shortened by 6 bases and J by 0 bases, with 14 bases between the two germline ends. The germline gives CDR1 MNHEY, CDR2 SVGAGI. The CDR3 DNA reads as TGTGCCAGCAGCTACACCGGGACCTCTAACTATGGCTACACCTTC. Its protein product is CASSYTGTSNYGYTF.

The chain carries TRBV6-5 and TRBJ2-5, with a weak D call TRBD1 (5 bases). V lost 2 bases and J lost 5, with 15 bases in between. CDR1 and CDR2 from the germline V gene are MNHEY and SVGAGI. The CDR3 spans 15 residues. The CDR3 here is CASSYTLGAVETQYF. In DNA form, the CDR3 reads TGTGCCAGCAGTTACACCTTAGGGGCCGTCGAGACCCAGTACTTC.

The V call is TRBV4-3, the J call TRBJ2-3, with a weak D call TRBD2 (5 bases). In germline, CDR1 is LGHNA, CDR2 YSLEER. The CDR3 has 15 residues. With 1 base removed from V and 1 base from J, the gap between germline ends came to 9 bases. For the CDR3, the DNA is TGCGCCAGCAGCCAAGTCACCGGGGGCACAGATACGCAGTATTTT. Translating it yields CASSQVTGGTDTQYF.

This clone was counted once. The chain uses TRBV13 and TRBJ2-2; D is possibly TRBD1 (5 bases). The CDR3 covers 14 residues. Trimming shortened V by 5 bases and J by 2 bases, and 9 bases separated the two germline ends. Germline CDR1 is PRHDT and CDR2 is FYEKMQ (reference sequence). The CDR3: CASSPGHNTGELFF. The CDR3 DNA is TGTGCCAGCAGCCCCGGACACAACACCGGGGAGCTGTTTTTT.

A single count supports this clone. The V call is TRBV6-5, the J call TRBJ2-7, with a possible D match to TRBD2 (5 bases). The CDR3 has 14 amino acids. V lost 4 bases, J lost 3 bases, and 13 bases lay in between. Germline V gene lookup returns CDR1 MNHEY and CDR2 SVGAGI. The CDR3 loop is CASSLRALNYEQYF. The CDR3, as DNA: TGTGCCAGCAGTTTGAGGGCCCTAAACTACGAGCAGTACTTC.

In this sample, this clone turned up once. The same CDR3 also results from other DNA sequences found in this sample. The chain is built from TRBV6-6 and TRBJ2-7; D is possibly TRBD1 or TRBD2 (5 bases each). Per the germline V gene, CDR1 is MNHNY and CDR2 is SVGAGI (reference sequence). Trimming removed 0 bases at V and 1 base at J, with 7 bases between. The CDR3 sequence is 14 residues long. The CDR3, as DNA: TGTGCCAGCAGTTACTCTGGGGGTTCCTACGAGCAGTACTTC. Translating gives CASSYSGGSYEQYF.

The chain has TRBV29-1 and TRBJ2-2; TRBD2 agrees at 7 bases. The CDR3 is made up of 14 amino acids. J was trimmed by 4 bases and V by 3 bases; bases with no gene match: 5. CDR1 and CDR2 from the germline V gene are SQVTM and ANQGSEA. The CDR3 coding sequence is TGCAGCGTTGATTTTAGGACTAGCACCGGGGAGCTGTTTTTT. Protein product: CSVDFRTSTGELFF.

V gene TRBV4-3 combines with J gene TRBJ1-1, with 12 bases that match TRBD1. Germline lookup yields CDR1 LGHNA and CDR2 YSLEER. This CDR3 contains 15 residues. The ends lost 3 bases at V and 5 bases at J; junction bases unmatched: 4. The CDR3: CASSQGQGATTEAFF. Written as DNA, the CDR3 is TGCGCCAGCAGCCAGGGACAGGGGGCTACGACTGAAGCTTTCTTT.

The rearrangement uses TRBV6-6 and TRBJ2-7; D call uncertain. The V end was cut by 2 bases, the J end by 3 bases, with 8 bases between. Germline V gene data show CDR1 as MNHNY and CDR2 as SVGAGI (reference sequence). The CDR3 length is 13 residues. The CDR3 region is CASSYGAHYEQYF. Written as DNA, the CDR3 is TGTGCCAGCAGTTACGGCGCTCACTACGAGCAGTACTTC.

V and J are TRBV5-5 and TRBJ2-1; D may be TRBD1 (6 bases). The length of the CDR3 is 15 residues. Germline assignment: CDR1 SGHKS and CDR2 YYEKEE (reference sequence). Trimming left V 4 bases short and J 5 bases short, with 16 bases between. The CDR3 DNA follows: TGTGCCAGCAGCCCGGTGGACAGTACGGACAATGAGCAGTTCTTC. Its translation is CASSPVDSTDNEQFF.

The J gene is TRBJ2-7, the V gene TRBV6-1; 8 positions match TRBD1. The CDR3 runs to 16 residues. Germline values: CDR1 MNHNS, CDR2 SASEGT. Trimming took 2 bases from V and 3 from J; bases not matched to a gene: 9. The chain's CDR3 is CASSELTGDPFYEQYF. In DNA form, the CDR3 reads TGTGCCAGCAGTGAACTGACAGGGGACCCTTTCTACGAGCAGTACTTC.

The chain combines TRBV7-9 with TRBJ2-6, with D unresolved. Trimming shortened V by 10 bases and J by 2 bases, and 15 bases separated the two germline ends. Germline CDR1 reads SEHNR; CDR2 reads FQNEAQ (reference sequence). The CDR3 is 15 amino acids. Here the CDR3 reads CATSETPPGANVLTF. CDR3 DNA sequence: TGTGCCACCTCGGAGACTCCCCCTGGGGCCAACGTCCTGACTTTC.

The chain's CDR3 is CASSCHREASTDTQYF. CDR3 nucleotide sequence: TGTGCCAGCAGTTGTCATCGGGAGGCTAGCACAGATACGCAGTATTTT. The chain has TRBV28 and TRBJ2-3; 7 bases match TRBD2. This CDR3 comprises 16 residues. Germline loops: CDR1 MDHEN, CDR2 SYDVKM. The trim removed 4 bases at V and 0 bases at J, leaving 7 bases unmatched.

The CDR3 reads CASSGNRVYNSPLHF. CDR3 DNA: TGTGCCAGCAGTGGGAACAGGGTCTATAATTCACCCCTCCACTTT. The chain employs TRBV27 and TRBJ1-6, with a weak D call TRBD1 (6 bases). Germline V gene data show CDR1 as MNHEY and CDR2 as SMNVEV (reference sequence). The CDR3 covers 15 residues. The V end was cut by 5 bases, the J end by 3 bases, with 11 bases between.

This clone was seen more than once but under ten times. The chain joins TRBV6-1 to TRBJ1-5; the D is unclear. The CDR3 consists of 14 residues. V lost 1 base to trimming and J lost 5 bases, with 9 bases between them. Germline-derived CDR1 and CDR2 are MNHNS and SASEGT. The DNA of the CDR3 is TGTGCCAGCAGTGAAGACAGTACCTATCAGCCCCAGCATTTT. Its translation: CASSEDSTYQPQHF.

This clone appeared once. The V gene is TRBV6-5, the J gene TRBJ2-5; TRBD2 might be the D (6 bases). Per the germline V gene, CDR1 is MNHEY and CDR2 is SVGAGI. The CDR3 length is 16 residues. Trimming removed 2 bases at V and 7 bases at J, with 20 bases between. The CDR3 here is CASSYNPSEGRGTQYF. The CDR3, as DNA: TGTGCCAGCAGTTACAATCCTTCGGAGGGGCGTGGGACCCAGTACTTC.

This sequence joins TRBV6-6 and TRBJ2-5; 8 nucleotides match TRBD2. J gave up 1 base and V 1 base, and 5 bases lay outside the gene matches. This CDR3 is built from 16 residues. Germline V gene lookup returns CDR1 MNHNY and CDR2 SVGAGI (reference sequence). This CDR3 is CASSYWASGSQETQYF. DNA for the CDR3: TGTGCCAGCAGTTACTGGGCTAGCGGGTCCCAAGAGACCCAGTACTTC.

The chain links TRBV27 to TRBJ1-5; 8 bases align to TRBD1. Germline V gives CDR1 MNHEY, CDR2 SMNVEV (reference sequence). The V and J ends lost 3 bases and 3 bases, in that order; junction bases with no gene match: 4. The CDR3 spans 15 residues. DNA of the CDR3: TGTGCCAGCAGTTTGACAGGGGCTAACAATCAGCCCCAGCATTTT. Translating gives CASSLTGANNQPQHF.

This clone was seen more than once but under ten times. The same CDR3 also results from other DNA sequences found in this sample. The J gene is TRBJ2-3, the V gene TRBV13; D ambiguous. Trimming cost V 3 bases and J 0 bases, with 4 bases left between them. The CDR3 is 13 amino acids. The V gene's germline CDR1 is PRHDT and CDR2 FYEKMQ (reference sequence). CDR3 protein: CASSFPSTDTQYF. The CDR3 DNA follows: TGTGCCAGCAGCTTCCCTAGCACAGATACGCAGTATTTT.

CDR3 in DNA: TGCGCCAGCAGCCAAGATCCGGTTCCCCAAGAGACCCAGTACTTC. This sequence encodes CASSQDPVPQETQYF. This chain connects TRBV4-3 to TRBJ2-5; D is unclear. Germline loops: CDR1 LGHNA, CDR2 YSLEER. The CDR3 contains 15 residues. The V end was cut by 0 bases, the J end by 1 base, with 9 bases between.

This clone has more than one count but fewer than ten. This CDR3 is also generated by other DNA sequences in the sample. This rearrangement joins TRBV6-5 to TRBJ2-1; TRBD1 aligns across 9 bases. CDR3 length: 14 residues. Trimming took 2 bases from V and 4 from J; bases not matched to a gene: 0. The germline CDR1 and CDR2 sequences are MNHEY and SVGAGI. CDR3 sequence: CASSYGQGYNEQFF. The CDR3, as DNA: TGTGCCAGCAGTTACGGACAGGGGTACAATGAGCAGTTCTTC.

Of note for this clone: Other nucleotide sequences from this sample produce the same CDR3. V gene TRBV5-6 combines with J gene TRBJ2-7, with a possible D match to TRBD1 (6 bases). The germline CDR1 and CDR2 sequences are SGHDT and YYEEEE. The CDR3 length is 13 residues. Deletions cut 4 bases from V and 3 bases from J, with 11 bases between. The chain's CDR3 is CASSLGTNYEQYF. The CDR3 DNA reads as TGTGCCAGCAGCCTGGGGACAAACTACGAGCAGTACTTC.

The chain combines TRBV4-3 with TRBJ2-7; TRBD1 matches at 7 bases. Germline CDR1 reads LGHNA; CDR2 reads YSLEER. This CDR3 contains 16 residues. V shed 1 base, J shed 0 bases, and the junction held 6 bases outside the gene matches. The CDR3 region has the DNA TGCGCCAGCAGCCAAGCCCCGGGACAGTCCTCCTACGAGCAGTACTTC. Translated, it gives CASSQAPGQSSYEQYF.

The V and J genes are TRBV11-2 and TRBJ1-1, with 10 bases that match TRBD1. V lost 4 bases and J lost 4; bases outside the gene matches: 6. Germline V lookup: CDR1 SGHAT, CDR2 FQNNGV. The CDR3 loop spans 15 amino acids. The DNA of the CDR3 is TGTGCCAGCAGCTCCTCCGGGACAGGGGTCACTGAAGCTTTCTTT. This codes for CASSSSGTGVTEAFF.

The V call is TRBV6-1, the J call TRBJ1-2; possibly TRBD1 for D (6 bases). This CDR3 region has 15 residues. The V end lost 1 base, the J end lost 10 bases, and 19 bases lay between the germline ends. The V gene's germline CDR1 is MNHNS and CDR2 SASEGT. CDR3 sequence: CASSEVPGAGFDYTF. In DNA form, the CDR3 reads TGTGCCAGCAGTGAAGTTCCGGGGGCTGGATTCGACTACACCTTC.

The chain links TRBV10-3 to TRBJ1-1; TRBD1 aligns across 10 bases. The V and J ends lost 3 bases and 7 bases, in that order; junction bases with no gene match: 5. CDR1 is ENHRY and CDR2 is SYGVKD in the germline V gene. The CDR3 has 14 amino acids. The CDR3 sequence is CAISDSGTGDEAFF. The DNA of the CDR3 is TGTGCCATCAGTGATAGCGGGACAGGGGATGAAGCTTTCTTT.

The chain couples TRBV11-2 to TRBJ1-2, with D perhaps matching TRBD1 (5 bases). The CDR3 has 15 amino acids. Trimming shortened V by 1 base and J by 4 bases, and 13 bases separated the two germline ends. The germline gives CDR1 SGHAT, CDR2 FQNNGV. This chain's CDR3 is CASSLGSGVGYGYTF. The CDR3 nucleotides are TGTGCCAGCAGCTTAGGGTCGGGGGTAGGCTATGGCTACACCTTC.